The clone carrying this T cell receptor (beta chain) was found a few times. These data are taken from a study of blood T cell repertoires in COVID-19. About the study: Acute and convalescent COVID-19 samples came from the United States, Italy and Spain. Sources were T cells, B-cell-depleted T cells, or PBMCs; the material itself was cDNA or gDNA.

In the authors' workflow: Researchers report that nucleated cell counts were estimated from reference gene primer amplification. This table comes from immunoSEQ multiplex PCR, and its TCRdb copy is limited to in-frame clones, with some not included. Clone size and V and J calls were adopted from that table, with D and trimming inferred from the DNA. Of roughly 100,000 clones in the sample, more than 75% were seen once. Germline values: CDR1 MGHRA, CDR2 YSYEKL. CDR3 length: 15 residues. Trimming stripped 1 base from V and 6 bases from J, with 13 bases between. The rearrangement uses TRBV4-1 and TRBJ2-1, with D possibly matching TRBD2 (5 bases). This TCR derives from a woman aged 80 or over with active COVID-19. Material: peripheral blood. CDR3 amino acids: CASSQVRGRGNEQFF. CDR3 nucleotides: TGCGCCAGCAGCCAAGTAAGAGGACGGGGCAATGAGCAGTTCTTC.